The clone carrying this T cell receptor beta chain was found a few times. The antigen is not known. This CDR3 spans 15 amino acids. The V gene lost 0 bases and the J gene lost 3 bases, with 12 bases spanning the gap. Germline V gene lookup returns CDR1 MNHEY and CDR2 SVGAGI. PCR used 60 Vbeta primers and 13 Jbeta primers. Profiled with immunoSEQ multiplex PCR; TCRdb holds only in-frame clones, not every one. The sample shows some 150,000 clones, more than 60% of them seen only once. The data are from a study of cytomegalovirus exposure and HLA in healthy donors. Study as a whole: Prior work identified roughly 120 million unique TCR beta sequences in 150 million to 200 million T cells. Study-level results: Presence/absence analysis assumed near-uniform sequencing depth across donors. A later analysis linked a missense variant in DCLRE1C to the trimming of TCR beta V and J genes.

The sequence derives from a male donor in good health and CMV-seronegative. Sequenced sample: PBMCs. The rearrangement joins TRBV6-5 to TRBJ2-7; D call uncertain. The CDR3 here is CASSYSSTPLYEQYF. DNA for the CDR3: TGTGCCAGCAGTTACTCTAGTACTCCGCTCTACGAGCAGTACTTC.